This TCR beta chain originates from a study of blood T cells in healthy people across ages. In the study overall: Template switching picked up about one barcoded beta molecule for each two T cells. Study observations and caveats: Per-million-T-cell TCR beta diversity fell roughly linearly with age.

Germline V gives CDR1 SEHNR, CDR2 FQNEAQ (reference sequence). This CDR3 has 12 amino acids. As for this clonotype: Its antigen is unidentified. A junction end diverges from the germline sequence, so it may reflect a read error.

Primed by a sample-barcoded 5' primer and a J-beta primer mix, a second PCR proceeded for roughly 6 to 12 cycles. MiXCR, run by TCRdb on the 5' RACE reads, gives a single entry per CDR3 protein. Of around 1,600,000 distinct CDR3 sequences listed, roughly 43% are singletons. The receptor comes from a young woman in good health. What was sequenced was blood. The rearrangement joins TRBV7-9 to TRBJ2-1; D is unclear. In nucleotides, the CDR3 is TGTGCCAGCAGAGTAGGGTACAGTGAGCAGTTCTTC. Translating it yields CASRVGYSEQFF.